This TCR beta chain was observed in a study of blood T cells in healthy people across ages. Study findings and constraints: Measured against age, TCR beta diversity per million T cells decreased in a roughly linear manner. More naive CD4+ cells and higher diversity marked long-lived donors relative to aged donors.

A remark on this clonotype: No antigen is known for it.

The CDR3 contains 15 residues. The V end lost 5 bases, the J end lost 0 bases, and 11 bases lay between the germline ends. CDR1 is SGHAT, CDR2 FQNNGV, per germline. A second PCR, run for roughly 7 to 12 cycles, used a sample-barcoded 5' primer plus a J-beta primer mix. TCRdb re-analysed the 5' RACE reads in MiXCR, keeping a single row per CDR3 protein. The sample yields 850,000 to 1,000,000 distinct CDR3 sequences, about 48% seen once. The sample comprised blood. This clonotype was obtained from a man aged 30 to 45 in good health. The chain has TRBV11-2 and TRBJ2-1; perhaps TRBD1 as D (7 bases). The CDR3 DNA reads as TGTGCCAGCAGCGCGGGACAGCTCTCCTACAATGAGCAGTTCTTC. It yields the protein CASSAGQLSYNEQFF.